This paragraph covers one TCR beta chain sequence. This record comes from a study of tumor T cells in aggressive B-cell lymphoma. This table comes from immunoSEQ multiplex PCR, and its TCRdb copy is limited to in-frame clones, with some not included. The sample has about 2,000 clones, over 80% seen once. Trimming removed 8 bases from V and 2 bases from J; junction bases left unmatched: 7. Germline V gene lookup returns CDR1 SEHNR and CDR2 FQNEAQ (reference sequence). This CDR3 has 15 amino acids. The chain combines TRBV7-9 with TRBJ2-5; 11 bases fit TRBD2. This TCR was sampled from an adult with diffuse large B cell lymphoma. Sequencing was carried out using tumor tissue. CDR3 in DNA: TGTGCCAGCGGGACGACTAGCGGGGAGCAAGAGACCCAGTACTTC. Protein product: CASGTTSGEQETQYF.